The 7 T cell receptor beta chains presented below share a single source sample, sequenced in a study of T cell repertoires in ileal Crohn's disease. Documented time point: neoterminal ileum biopsy at postoperative endoscopy, about 6 months after surgery. Libraries were prepared by immunoSEQ multiplex PCR; TCRdb keeps only in-frame clonotypes and omits some of them. The table has more than 7,000 clones, more than 65% seen once. Sequencing was performed on ileal tissue. The receptors shown here come from an adult with Crohn's disease.

J is TRBJ2-6 and V is TRBV19; 8 nucleotides match TRBD1. J gave up 1 base and V 5 bases, and 10 bases lay outside the gene matches. Germline loops: CDR1 LNHDA, CDR2 SQIVND (reference sequence). The CDR3 has 18 amino acids. DNA of the CDR3: TGTGCCAGTAGTCTACGGACAGGGAACCCTTCTGGGGCCAACGTCCTGACTTTC. Its protein is CASSLRTGNPSGANVLTF. Complete variable domain (other parts from reference TRBV19 and TRBJ2-6): DGGITQSPKYLFRKEGQNVTLSCEQNLNHDAMYWYRQDPGQGLRLIYYSQIVNDFQKGDIAEGYSVSREKKESFPLTVTSAQKNPTAFYLCASSLRTGNPSGANVLTFGAGSRLTVL.

There are a few counts of this clone. Within the sample, other DNA sequences also encode this same CDR3. The J gene is TRBJ1-4, the V gene TRBV7-8, with 9 bases identical to TRBD1. Germline V CDR1 and CDR2: SGHVS, FQNEAQ. Trimming removed 5 bases from V and 8 bases from J; junction bases left unmatched: 6. The CDR3 is 14 amino acids. The CDR3 region is CASSLRDRDEKLFF. The CDR3 bases are TGTGCCAGCAGCCTCCGGGACAGGGACGAAAAACTGTTTTTT.

The CDR3 DNA follows: TGTGCCAGCAGCCCGGCGGGTCTAGCGGGGGTCACAGATACGCAGTATTTT. This sequence encodes CASSPAGLAGVTDTQYF. The V gene is TRBV5-4, the J gene TRBJ2-3; 10 bases line up with TRBD2. CDR3 length: 17 residues. Losses at the gene ends were 4 bases for V and 2 bases for J; bases not matched to a gene: 10. Germline lookup yields CDR1 SGHNT and CDR2 YYREEE (reference sequence).

The V gene is TRBV5-4, the J gene TRBJ2-6; 9 positions agree with TRBD1. The CDR3 length is 18 residues. Trimming took 4 bases from V and 0 from J; bases not matched to a gene: 8. The germline V gene has CDR1 SGHNT and CDR2 YYREEE (reference sequence). CDR3 DNA: TGTGCCAGCAGCAAATGGGACAGGGTCCTCTCTGGGGCCAACGTCCTGACTTTC. Its translation: CASSKWDRVLSGANVLTF.

This clone appeared a few times. This sequence joins TRBV28 and TRBJ2-1; 7 nucleotides align to TRBD2. This CDR3 is 17 amino acids long. Germline CDR1 reads MDHEN; CDR2 reads SYDVKM. After removal of 5 bases from V and 4 bases from J, the junction contained 14 bases not matched to a gene. CDR3 in amino acids: CASSPVGGRSGYNEQFF. CDR3 DNA: TGTGCCAGCAGTCCCGTGGGGGGGAGGAGTGGGTACAATGAGCAGTTCTTC.

The chain recombines TRBV7-2 with TRBJ1-1, with 8 bases fitting TRBD1. This CDR3 spans 15 amino acids. Germline V gene data show CDR1 as SGHTA and CDR2 as FQGNSA. The ends lost 8 bases at V and 2 bases at J; junction bases unmatched: 10. Here the CDR3 reads CASSKTTGVNTEAFF. The DNA of the CDR3 is TGTGCCAGCTCAAAAACGACAGGGGTTAACACTGAAGCTTTCTTT.

The V gene is TRBV6-1, the J gene TRBJ2-4, with D perhaps matching TRBD2 (5 bases). The V and J ends lost 1 base and 7 bases respectively, with 11 bases between them. The CDR3 extends over 14 amino acids. Germline loops: CDR1 MNHNS, CDR2 SASEGT. The CDR3 nucleotides are TGTGCCAGCAGTGAAGGTGTGGGAGCCAACATTCAGTACTTC. Protein sequence: CASSEGVGANIQYF.